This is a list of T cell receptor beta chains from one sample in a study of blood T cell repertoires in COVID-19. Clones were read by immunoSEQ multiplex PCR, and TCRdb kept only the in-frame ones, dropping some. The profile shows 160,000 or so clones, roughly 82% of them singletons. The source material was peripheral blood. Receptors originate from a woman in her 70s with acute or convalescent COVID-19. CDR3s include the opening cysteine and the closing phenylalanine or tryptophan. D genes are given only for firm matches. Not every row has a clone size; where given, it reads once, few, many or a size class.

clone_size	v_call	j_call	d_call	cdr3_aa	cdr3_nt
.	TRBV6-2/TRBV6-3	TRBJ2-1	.	CASSTRGLTSYNEQFF	TGTGCCAGCAGTACTCGGGGACTGACCTCCTACAATGAGCAGTTCTTC
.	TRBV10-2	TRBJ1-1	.	CASSGPTEAFF	TGCGCCAGCAGTGGGCCTACTGAAGCTTTCTTT
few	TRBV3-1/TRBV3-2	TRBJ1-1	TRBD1	CASSQAPGGEDTEAFF	TGTGCCAGCAGCCAAGCCCCAGGGGGAGAGGACACTGAAGCTTTCTTT
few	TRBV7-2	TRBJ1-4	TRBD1	CASSLMAGGRELFF	TGTGCCAGCAGCTTAATGGCAGGGGGCAGAGAACTGTTTTTT
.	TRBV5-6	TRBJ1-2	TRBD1	CASSPAPTGVNYGYTF	TGTGCCAGCAGCCCCGCCCCGACAGGGGTAAACTATGGCTACACCTTC
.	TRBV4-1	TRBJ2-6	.	CASSQIRVSPLGANVLTF	TGCGCCAGCAGCCAAATCAGGGTTTCCCCTCTTGGGGCCAACGTCCTGACTTTC
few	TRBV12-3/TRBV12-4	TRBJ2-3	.	CASSSVYTDTQYF	TGTGCCAGCAGTTCCGTCTACACAGATACGCAGTATTTT
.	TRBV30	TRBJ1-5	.	CAWSVGGNQPQHF	TGTGCCTGGAGTGTAGGGGGCAATCAGCCCCAGCATTTT
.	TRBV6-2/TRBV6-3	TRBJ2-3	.	CASSYSPMLSGTDTQYF	TGTGCCAGCAGTTACTCCCCGATGTTGTCGGGGACAGATACGCAGTATTTT
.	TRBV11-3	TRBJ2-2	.	CASSESDSGTGELFF	TGTGCCAGCAGTGAGTCAGATTCGGGCACCGGGGAGCTGTTTTTT
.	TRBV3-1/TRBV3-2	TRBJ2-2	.	CASSQGTANTGELFF	TGTGCCAGCAGCCAAGGGACAGCGAACACCGGGGAGCTGTTTTTT
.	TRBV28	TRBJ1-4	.	CASRLRFEKLFF	TGTGCCAGCAGGCTACGATTTGAAAAACTGTTTTTT
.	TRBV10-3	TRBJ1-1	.	CAISLPGTEAFF	TGTGCCATCAGTCTACCGGGTACTGAAGCTTTCTTT
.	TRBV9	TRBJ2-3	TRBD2	CASSVGSSGYTDTQYF	TGTGCCAGCAGCGTAGGGTCTAGCGGATACACAGATACGCAGTATTTT
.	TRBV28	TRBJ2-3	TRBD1	CASSLSQGDLYTQYF	TGTGCCAGCAGTTTATCCCAGGGGGATTTATATACGCAGTATTTT
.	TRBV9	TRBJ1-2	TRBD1	CASSVGTGGNYGYTF	TGTGCCAGCAGCGTAGGGACAGGGGGAAACTATGGCTACACCTTC
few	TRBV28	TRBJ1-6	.	CASSLEQDNSPLHF	TGTGCCAGCAGTTTAGAACAGGATAATTCACCCCTCCACTTT
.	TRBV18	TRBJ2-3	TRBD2	CASSRAGGTQYF	TGTGCCAGCTCGCGAGCGGGAGGCACGCAGTATTTT
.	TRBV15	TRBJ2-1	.	CATSRDRTRANEQFF	TGTGCCACCAGCAGAGATCGCACTAGGGCGAATGAGCAGTTCTTC
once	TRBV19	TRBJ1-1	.	CASSIPASTEAFF	TGTGCCAGTAGTATCCCGGCTAGCACTGAAGCTTTCTTT
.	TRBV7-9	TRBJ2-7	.	CASSAGFPNTYEQYF	TGTGCCAGCAGCGCAGGGTTTCCCAACACCTACGAGCAGTACTTC
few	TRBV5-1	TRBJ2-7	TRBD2	CASSLLAGGLTGSYEQYF	TGCGCCAGCAGCTTGTTAGCGGGGGGCTTGACCGGCTCCTACGAGCAGTACTTC
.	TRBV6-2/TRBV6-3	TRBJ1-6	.	CASSYSMVSSYNSPLHF	TGTGCCAGCAGTTACTCGATGGTGAGCTCCTATAATTCACCCCTCCACTTT
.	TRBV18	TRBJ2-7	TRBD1	CASSPLGQGAQEQYF	TGTGCCAGCTCACCACTAGGACAGGGGGCGCAGGAGCAGTACTTC
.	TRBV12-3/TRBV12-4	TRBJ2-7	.	CASSFSYEQYF	TGTGCCAGCAGTTTCTCTTACGAGCAGTACTTC